These 26 T cell receptor beta chains share one sample of origin, sequenced in a study of OX40 agonist ivuxolimab in advanced cancers. Here immunoSEQ multiplex PCR was the method, and the copy in TCRdb shows in-frame clones only, minus some. The table lists about 82,000 clones, around nine tenths of them singletons. The source was CD4+ or CD8+ T cells sorted from blood, collected in a trial of the OX40 agonist ivuxolimab. The receptor source for this set is an adult with an advanced solid tumor such as melanoma, head and neck, liver or kidney cancer.

This chain links TRBV28 with TRBJ1-1; TRBD1 might be the D (5 bases). CDR1 is MDHEN, CDR2 SYDVKM, per germline. This CDR3 has 14 residues. The V and J ends lost 6 bases and 2 bases respectively, with 13 bases between them. In DNA, the CDR3 is TGTGCCAGCAGCCTGGGGGTGGTTAACACTGAAGCTTTCTTT. It codes for CASSLGVVNTEAFF.

V gene TRBV19 combines with J gene TRBJ2-4, with 7 bases lining up with TRBD1. Unmatched junction bases numbered 3, after V lost 4 bases and J lost 0 bases. The CDR3 extends over 15 amino acids. Germline V gene sequence: CDR1 LNHDA, CDR2 SQIVND (reference sequence). The CDR3 reads CASSKQGLAKNIQYF. The CDR3 DNA follows: TGTGCCAGTAGTAAACAGGGGCTAGCCAAAAACATTCAGTACTTC.

The chain links TRBV7-2 to TRBJ2-5, with 10 bases matching TRBD2. Germline CDR1 and CDR2: SGHTA and FQGNSA. The CDR3 runs to 16 residues. Trimming at V came to 4 bases and at J to 1 base, leaving 6 bases not matched to a gene. CDR3 coding DNA: TGTGCCAGCAGCTCACTAGCGGGATGGAGCCAAGAGACCCAGTACTTC. This encodes CASSSLAGWSQETQYF.

This clone came up a few times. This chain's CDR3 is CASSQSDRAGNTIYF. In DNA form, the CDR3 reads TGTGCCAGCAGCCAATCGGACAGGGCTGGAAACACCATATATTTT. The chain carries TRBV11-3 and TRBJ1-3; 8 nucleotides match TRBD1. The junction had 5 bases not matched to a gene; V was cut back by 5 bases and J by 2 bases. This CDR3 has 15 amino acids. Germline CDR1 is SGHNT and CDR2 is YENEEA.

This chain joins TRBV7-2 and TRBJ2-5, with D tentatively TRBD1 or TRBD2 (6 bases each). Trimming took off 2 bases at V and 4 bases at J, with 14 bases between the two ends. The CDR3 runs to 15 residues. The germline gives CDR1 SGHTA, CDR2 FQGNSA. The CDR3 sequence is CASSLRGARRETQYF. For the CDR3, the DNA is TGTGCCAGCAGCTTAAGGGGGGCGCGGCGAGAGACCCAGTACTTC.

The gene calls are TRBV6-6 and TRBJ2-5; the match to TRBD2 covers 12 bases. The CDR3 consists of 13 residues. Germline V gene lookup returns CDR1 MNHNY and CDR2 SVGAGI (reference sequence). J lost 8 bases, V lost 7 bases, and 5 bases had no gene match. For the CDR3, the DNA is TGTGCCAGCAAAGAACTAGCGGGAGGTACCCAGTACTTC. It yields the protein CASKELAGGTQYF.

The chain recombines TRBV27 with TRBJ1-5, with a weak D call TRBD1 (6 bases). In germline, CDR1 is MNHEY, CDR2 SMNVEV (reference sequence). There are 14 residues in the CDR3. V was shortened by 5 bases and J by 5 bases, with 13 bases between the two germline ends. CDR3 nucleotides: TGTGCCAGCAGTAGATACAGGGTGGATCAGCCCCAGCATTTT. This sequence encodes CASSRYRVDQPQHF.

The chain is built from TRBV7-2 and TRBJ2-5; D gene ambiguous. The CDR3 runs to 16 residues. Between the trimmed V and J ends, which lost 6 bases and 0 bases, there was a span of 17 bases. Germline assignment: CDR1 SGHTA and CDR2 FQGNSA. The CDR3 reads CASSSPYGLYQETQYF. The CDR3 nucleotides are TGTGCCAGCAGTTCTCCCTATGGGTTATACCAAGAGACCCAGTACTTC. The entire variable domain, with the rest obtained from reference TRBV7-2 and TRBJ2-5, is as follows: GAGVSQSPSNKVTEKGKDVELRCDPISGHTALYWYRQSLGQGLEFLIYFQGNSAPDKSGLPSDRFSAERTGGSVSTLTIQRTQQEDSAVYLCASSSPYGLYQETQYFGPGTRLLVL.

J is TRBJ2-1 and V is TRBV21-1; no check of the table's D call, TRBD2, against the DNA was made. TRBV21-1 is tagged as a pseudogene. The CDR3 has 18 residues. CDR3 bases: TGTGCCAGCAGCTCAAGGGCTAGCGGGAGTGTCACCTACAATGAGCAGTTCTTC. Amino acid sequence: CASSSRASGSVTYNEQFF.

The chain recombines TRBV30 with TRBJ2-7; D unresolved. Germline loops: CDR1 GTSNPN, CDR2 SVGIG (reference sequence). V was pared by 4 bases and J by 0 bases, with 13 bases between. The CDR3 spans 14 residues. CDR3 sequence reads: CAWIVPGSSYEQYF. CDR3 nucleotide sequence: TGTGCCTGGATCGTACCGGGCAGCTCCTACGAGCAGTACTTC.

The genes are TRBV10-3 and TRBJ1-2; 7 bases agree with TRBD1. CDR1 is ENHRY, CDR2 SYGVKD, per germline. The J segment lost 5 bases and the V segment lost 8 bases, leaving 8 bases of the junction unmatched. The CDR3 is 13 residues long. CDR3 nucleotides: TGTGCCATCCCCGGGACAGAACGTTATGGCTACACCTTC. It codes for CAIPGTERYGYTF.

The chain links TRBV21-1 to TRBJ2-1; TRBD1, the table's D call, was not compared with the DNA. TRBV21-1 is listed as a pseudogene. The CDR3 has 17 amino acids. CDR3 loop: CASSSYEDTAPRNEQFF. DNA of the CDR3: TGTGCCAGCAGCAGCTATGAAGACACGGCCCCACGGAATGAGCAGTTCTTC.

This clone occurred many times. This chain uses TRBV6-5 with TRBJ1-2; 10 bases are shared with TRBD1. Germline CDR1 and CDR2: MNHEY and SVGAGI. The J segment lost 7 bases and the V segment lost 0 bases, leaving 8 bases of the junction unmatched. This CDR3 comprises 16 residues. Here the CDR3 reads CASSYSRTGGAAGYTF. DNA of the CDR3: TGTGCCAGCAGTTACTCGAGGACAGGGGGTGCGGCTGGCTACACCTTC.

The chain links TRBV27 to TRBJ1-2; possible D gene TRBD1, 5 bases. CDR1 and CDR2 (germline): MNHEY, SMNVEV (reference sequence). The V end lost 6 bases, the J end lost 2 bases, and 16 bases lay between the germline ends. The CDR3 loop spans 15 amino acids. CDR3 nucleotides: TGTGCCAGCAGACTTTACGGGACGGGAAACTATGGCTACACCTTC. This translates into CASRLYGTGNYGYTF.

The chain has TRBV28 and TRBJ2-7, with D possibly called TRBD1 or TRBD2 (5 bases each). The CDR3 extends over 14 amino acids. V lost 2 bases and J lost 4, with 12 bases in between. Germline CDR1 and CDR2: MDHEN and SYDVKM. In DNA form, the CDR3 reads TGTGCCAGCAGTTTAGGGACGGTAGTTTACGAGCAGTACTTC. Amino acids: CASSLGTVVYEQYF.

V is TRBV2 and J is TRBJ1-1; D call uncertain. The CDR3 is 12 amino acids. The V end lost 5 bases, the J end lost 11 bases, and 15 bases lay between the germline ends. Germline assignment: CDR1 SNHLY and CDR2 FYNNEI. CDR3 sequence: CASSSSTFEAFF. In nucleotides, the CDR3 is TGTGCCAGCAGTTCCTCGACTTTCGAGGCTTTCTTT. Supplemented by reference TRBV2 and TRBJ1-1, the full variable domain reads EPEVTQTPSHQVTQMGQEVILRCVPISNHLYFYWYRQILGQKVEFLVSFYNNEISEKSEIFDDQFSVERPDGSNFTLKIRSTKLEDSAMYFCASSSSTFEAFFGQGTRLTVV.

The chain carries TRBV5-6 and TRBJ2-3; no reliable D call. The V end was cut by 1 base, the J end by 2 bases, with 8 bases between. CDR1 is SGHDT, CDR2 YYEEEE, per germline. There are 14 residues in the CDR3. The CDR3, as DNA: TGTGCCAGCAGCTTGATCTCCACCACAGATACGCAGTATTTT. This translates into CASSLISTTDTQYF.

The rearrangement links TRBV28 to TRBJ2-3; unclear D gene. V shed 4 bases and J shed 4 bases, with 12 bases lying between them. This CDR3 contains 14 residues. Germline-derived CDR1 and CDR2 are MDHEN and SYDVKM. CDR3 in DNA: TGTGCCAGCAGTTCTCCAATTTCACCAGATACGCAGTATTTT. Amino acids: CASSSPISPDTQYF.

The rearrangement links TRBV7-2 to TRBJ2-3, with unresolved D. CDR1 SGHTA and CDR2 FQGNSA come from the germline V gene. V shed 5 bases and J shed 4 bases, with 10 bases lying between them. The CDR3 loop spans 13 amino acids. In nucleotides, the CDR3 is TGTGCCAGCAGCCCCAGAGACTCAGATACGCAGTATTTT. Encoded protein: CASSPRDSDTQYF. The whole variable domain, filled in from reference TRBV7-2 and TRBJ2-3, reads GAGVSQSPSNKVTEKGKDVELRCDPISGHTALYWYRQSLGQGLEFLIYFQGNSAPDKSGLPSDRFSAERTGGSVSTLTIQRTQQEDSAVYLCASSPRDSDTQYFGPGTRLTVL.

The chain's CDR3 is CASSFLGRERKAFF. In DNA form, the CDR3 reads TGTGCCAGCAGCTTTTTGGGCCGCGAGCGGAAAGCTTTCTTT. V gene TRBV7-9 combines with J gene TRBJ1-1; D not certain. Looked up from germline, CDR1 is SEHNR and CDR2 is FQNEAQ (reference sequence). The CDR3 length is 14 residues. Between the trimmed V and J ends, which lost 3 bases and 9 bases, there was a span of 17 bases.

The chain has TRBV7-2 and TRBJ2-2, with TRBD2 identical over 15 bases. After removal of 3 bases from V and 5 bases from J, the junction contained 4 bases not matched to a gene. Germline loops: CDR1 SGHTA, CDR2 FQGNSA. The CDR3 consists of 17 residues. The CDR3 DNA follows: TGTGCCAGCAGCTTTCAAGGACTAGCGGGAGGGACCGGGGAGCTGTTTTTT. Its translation is CASSFQGLAGGTGELFF. The full variable domain, with the rest looked up from reference TRBV7-2 and TRBJ2-2, is GAGVSQSPSNKVTEKGKDVELRCDPISGHTALYWYRQSLGQGLEFLIYFQGNSAPDKSGLPSDRFSAERTGGSVSTLTIQRTQQEDSAVYLCASSFQGLAGGTGELFFGEGSRLTVL.

This clone occurred a few times. V and J are TRBV5-1 and TRBJ2-2; 7 bases match TRBD2. V trimming: 6 bases; J trimming: 4 bases; junction bases outside the gene matches: 9. Germline loops: CDR1 SGHRS, CDR2 YFSETQ. The CDR3 contains 15 residues. The CDR3 DNA sequence: TGCGCCAGCAAGAGGGATCTAGCGGCCACCGGGGAGCTGTTTTTT. Translated, it gives CASKRDLAATGELFF. The entire variable domain, with the rest obtained from reference TRBV5-1 and TRBJ2-2, is as follows: KAGVTQTPRYLIKTRGQQVTLSCSPISGHRSVSWYQQTPGQGLQFLFEYFSETQRNKGNFPGRFSGRQFSNSRSEMNVSTLELGDSALYLCASKRDLAATGELFFGEGSRLTVL.

V usage is TRBV5-4 and J usage is TRBJ2-7; D may be TRBD1 (6 bases). The CDR3 extends over 15 amino acids. In germline, CDR1 is SGHNT, CDR2 YYREEE (reference sequence). The V gene lost 0 bases and the J gene lost 2 bases, with 12 bases spanning the gap. The DNA of the CDR3 is TGTGCCAGCAGCTTGGACGTGGGGGCACCCTACGAGCAGTACTTC. Translated, it gives CASSLDVGAPYEQYF.

This clone was found once. The rearrangement uses TRBV30 and TRBJ1-1; a weak D match, TRBD1 (6 bases). Looked up from germline, CDR1 is GTSNPN and CDR2 is SVGIG (reference sequence). V was pared by 6 bases and J by 4 bases, with 15 bases between. This CDR3 has 13 amino acids. CDR3 protein: CACRRGVGTEAFF. CDR3 sequence (DNA): TGTGCCTGTCGGAGGGGGGTGGGCACTGAAGCTTTCTTT.

The rearrangement joins TRBV6-5 to TRBJ1-3; the D gene is possibly TRBD1 (5 bases). V lost 7 bases to trimming and J lost 2 bases, with 12 bases between them. The germline V gene encodes CDR1 MNHEY and CDR2 SVGAGI. The CDR3 contains 14 residues. The DNA for the CDR3 is TGTGCCAGCATTGGCCGCAGGGCTGGAAACACCATATATTTT. It is translated as CASIGRRAGNTIYF.

This clone appeared once. J is TRBJ2-5 and V is TRBV4-3, with 7 bases matching TRBD2. The CDR3 runs to 15 residues. Losses at the gene ends were 1 base for V and 4 bases for J; bases not matched to a gene: 6. Germline V gene data show CDR1 as LGHNA and CDR2 as YSLEER. The CDR3 loop reads CASSQGGGSGETQYF. For the CDR3, the DNA is TGCGCCAGCAGCCAAGGAGGCGGGAGTGGAGAGACCCAGTACTTC.